This T cell receptor (beta chain) was retrieved from a study of Graves' ophthalmopathy and Graves' hyperthyroidism. Overall study findings and caveats: Ophthalmopathy versus stable hyperthyroidism: 13-signature model gave under 90% sensitivity, 81.08% specificity.

Amplified material comprised TCR beta CDR3 regions derived from RNA transcripts. HTBI primers were employed in first-round RT-PCR, then a second-round multiplex PCR followed. TCRdb reanalysed the multiplex PCR reads using MiXCR and keeps one entry per CDR3 protein. The table records about 50,000 distinct CDR3 sequences, 45% to 55% of them present only once. This clonotype was seen at least ten times. The target antigen is unknown. Germline loops: CDR1 MNHEY, CDR2 SVGEGT. V was trimmed by 7 bases and J by 2 bases, leaving 19 bases between them. This CDR3 region has 16 residues. For donors with ophthalmopathy, the disease showed moderate-to-severe activity, reached CAS ≥3 and NOSPECS ≥4, and had lasted under 3 months. Among the exclusions were patients with other autoimmune diseases, uncontrolled infections, pregnancy or lactation. The authors used Ficoll-Paque density gradient centrifugation to separate PBMCs. The input was 8.5 to 10 ml of fresh peripheral blood.

The sequencing input was peripheral blood. The chain recombines TRBV6-2 or TRBV6-3 with TRBJ2-3; possibly TRBD2 for D (5 bases). The receptor was derived from an adult woman with Graves' ophthalmopathy. Here the CDR3 reads CASNSGEDTHTDTQYF. In nucleotides, the CDR3 is TGTGCCAGCAACTCCGGGGAAGACACTCACACAGATACGCAGTATTTT.